The rows below give T cell receptor beta chains drawn from one sample of a study of low-dose radiotherapy and immunotherapy resistance in tumors. TCRdb reprocessed the reads with MiXCR, giving one entry per CDR3 protein. The sample lists about 60,000 distinct CDR3 sequences; under 30% were seen once. The source was PBMCs, collected before treatment. Receptors were obtained from a male donor with prostate cancer. Both conserved end residues are part of each CDR3. A D gene is named only where the DNA matches it firmly. Not all rows give a size; the values are once, few, many and, for expanded clones, a class.

clone_size: many
j_call: TRBJ1-5
v_call: TRBV3-1
d_call: .
cdr3_aa: CASSQEGRDQPQHF
cdr3_nt: TGTGCCAGCAGCCAAGAAGGCAGAGATCAGCCCCAGCATTTT

clone_size: .
j_call: TRBJ2-1
v_call: TRBV25-1
d_call: .
cdr3_aa: CASSDLKSSYNEQFF
cdr3_nt: TGTGCCAGCAGTGATCTCAAAAGCTCCTACAATGAGCAGTTCTTC

clone_size: many
j_call: TRBJ1-1
v_call: TRBV27
d_call: .
cdr3_aa: CASRIRALGEDTEAFF
cdr3_nt: TGTGCCAGCCGCATTAGGGCCCTAGGGGAGGACACTGAAGCTTTCTTT

clone_size: few
j_call: TRBJ2-3
v_call: TRBV2
d_call: TRBD1
cdr3_aa: CASRLQGPLTDTQYF
cdr3_nt: TGTGCCAGCAGGTTACAGGGGCCCCTTACAGATACGCAGTATTTT

clone_size: many
j_call: TRBJ2-4
v_call: TRBV12-3/TRBV12-4
d_call: TRBD2
cdr3_aa: CASSLRGGGNIQYF
cdr3_nt: TGTGCCAGCAGTTTGAGGGGCGGGGGAAACATTCAGTACTTC

clone_size: many
j_call: TRBJ1-1
v_call: TRBV14
d_call: .
cdr3_aa: CASSRSVNTEAFF
cdr3_nt: TGTGCCAGCAGCCGTTCAGTGAACACTGAAGCTTTCTTT

clone_size: .
j_call: TRBJ1-2
v_call: TRBV2
d_call: TRBD1
cdr3_aa: CASGDRGAYGYTF
cdr3_nt: TGTGCCAGCGGGGACAGGGGAGCCTATGGCTACACCTTC

clone_size: many
j_call: TRBJ2-4
v_call: TRBV28
d_call: .
cdr3_aa: CASSLTGRGQYF
cdr3_nt: TGTGCCAGCAGTCTGACAGGACGGGGTCAGTACTTC

clone_size: many
j_call: TRBJ2-5
v_call: TRBV10-2
d_call: .
cdr3_aa: CASSRGRGGQETQYF
cdr3_nt: TGCGCCAGCAGTAGGGGCAGGGGGGGACAAGAGACCCAGTACTTC

clone_size: many
j_call: TRBJ2-5
v_call: TRBV29-1
d_call: .
cdr3_aa: CSVEDGETQYF
cdr3_nt: TGCAGCGTTGAAGATGGGGAGACCCAGTACTTC

clone_size: .
j_call: TRBJ2-1
v_call: TRBV27
d_call: TRBD2
cdr3_aa: CASSPILAGKFF
cdr3_nt: TGTGCCAGCAGTCCCATACTAGCGGGGAAGTTCTTC

clone_size: few
j_call: TRBJ2-3
v_call: TRBV7-3
d_call: .
cdr3_aa: CASSTGQGGIDTQYF
cdr3_nt: TGTGCCAGCAGCACAGGGCAGGGTGGGATAGATACGCAGTATTTT

clone_size: .
j_call: TRBJ2-7
v_call: TRBV14
d_call: TRBD2
cdr3_aa: CASSPGLAFYEQYF
cdr3_nt: TGTGCCAGCAGCCCGGGACTAGCATTCTACGAGCAGTACTTC

clone_size: many
j_call: TRBJ1-5
v_call: TRBV30
d_call: .
cdr3_aa: CAWSVPRGYNQPQHF
cdr3_nt: TGTGCCTGGAGTGTACCCCGAGGATACAATCAGCCCCAGCATTTT

clone_size: many
j_call: TRBJ2-7
v_call: TRBV3-1
d_call: .
cdr3_aa: CASSRTNEQYF
cdr3_nt: TGTGCCAGCAGCCGGACAAACGAGCAGTACTTC

clone_size: .
j_call: TRBJ1-2
v_call: TRBV5-1
d_call: .
cdr3_aa: CASSLSEGGYGYTF
cdr3_nt: TGCGCCAGCAGCTTATCAGAAGGGGGGTATGGCTACACCTTC

clone_size: many
j_call: TRBJ2-7
v_call: TRBV12-3/TRBV12-4
d_call: TRBD1
cdr3_aa: CASSPRTGFPYEQYF
cdr3_nt: TGTGCCAGCAGTCCCCGGACAGGGTTCCCCTACGAGCAGTACTTC

clone_size: .
j_call: TRBJ2-3
v_call: TRBV6-2/TRBV6-3
d_call: .
cdr3_aa: CASTPVGTDTQYF
cdr3_nt: TGTGCCAGCACTCCTGTGGGCACAGATACGCAGTATTTT

clone_size: .
j_call: TRBJ2-1
v_call: TRBV27
d_call: TRBD2
cdr3_aa: CASSGRFYNEQFF
cdr3_nt: TGTGCCTCCAGCGGGAGGTTCTACAATGAGCAGTTCTTC

clone_size: many
j_call: TRBJ1-2
v_call: TRBV9
d_call: .
cdr3_aa: CASSVSPGSGYTF
cdr3_nt: TGTGCCAGCAGCGTATCCCCGGGTAGTGGCTACACCTTC

clone_size: .
j_call: TRBJ2-7
v_call: TRBV20-1
d_call: TRBD2
cdr3_aa: CSARLAGFDEQYF
cdr3_nt: TGCAGTGCTAGATTAGCGGGATTCGACGAGCAGTACTTC

clone_size: many
j_call: TRBJ2-5
v_call: TRBV7-8
d_call: TRBD2
cdr3_aa: CASSPSGLSQETQYF
cdr3_nt: TGTGCCAGCAGTCCTAGCGGTCTCTCCCAAGAGACCCAGTACTTC

clone_size: many
j_call: TRBJ2-3
v_call: TRBV7-9
d_call: TRBD2
cdr3_aa: CASSLGVAGVWDTQYF
cdr3_nt: TGTGCCAGCAGCTTAGGAGTAGCGGGAGTTTGGGATACGCAGTATTTT

clone_size: many
j_call: TRBJ1-5
v_call: TRBV18
d_call: .
cdr3_aa: CASSPGLGQPQHF
cdr3_nt: TGTGCCAGCTCACCGGGGCTTGGTCAGCCCCAGCATTTT

clone_size: many
j_call: TRBJ1-4
v_call: TRBV20-1
d_call: .
cdr3_aa: CSARNRQATNEKLFF
cdr3_nt: TGCAGTGCTAGAAACAGACAGGCAACTAATGAAAAACTGTTTTTT

clone_size: many
j_call: TRBJ2-7
v_call: TRBV2
d_call: TRBD1
cdr3_aa: CASSQPGTGTYEQYF
cdr3_nt: TGTGCCAGCAGTCAACCCGGGACAGGGACCTACGAGCAGTACTTC

clone_size: many
j_call: TRBJ2-3
v_call: TRBV4-1
d_call: .
cdr3_aa: CASSQGTGFRTDTQYF
cdr3_nt: TGCGCCAGCAGCCAAGGGACCGGGTTTCGCACAGATACGCAGTATTTT

clone_size: many
j_call: TRBJ2-2
v_call: TRBV25-1
d_call: TRBD2
cdr3_aa: CASTRGTSGGSNTGELFF
cdr3_nt: TGTGCCAGCACCAGAGGGACTAGCGGGGGGTCGAACACCGGGGAGCTGTTTTTT

clone_size: many
j_call: TRBJ2-5
v_call: TRBV3-1
d_call: .
cdr3_aa: CASSFTGSRETQYF
cdr3_nt: TGTGCCAGCAGCTTCACGGGTTCCAGGGAGACCCAGTACTTC

clone_size: many
j_call: TRBJ2-3
v_call: TRBV6-4
d_call: .
cdr3_aa: CASSVGFGDTQYF
cdr3_nt: TGTGCCAGCAGTGTTGGGTTTGGAGATACGCAGTATTTT

clone_size: medium-sized
j_call: TRBJ2-2
v_call: TRBV23-1
d_call: TRBD1
cdr3_aa: CASLTVDRERANTGELFF
cdr3_nt: TGCGCCAGCCTAACCGTTGACAGGGAACGCGCGAACACCGGGGAGCTGTTTTTT

clone_size: many
j_call: TRBJ1-1
v_call: TRBV19
d_call: .
cdr3_aa: CASSIGVNTEAFF
cdr3_nt: TGTGCCAGTAGTATAGGAGTCAACACTGAAGCTTTCTTT

clone_size: many
j_call: TRBJ2-7
v_call: TRBV6-2/TRBV6-3
d_call: TRBD1
cdr3_aa: CASRPRGRDYEQYF
cdr3_nt: TGTGCCAGCAGACCCAGGGGGCGGGACTACGAGCAGTACTTC

clone_size: .
j_call: TRBJ2-1
v_call: TRBV28
d_call: TRBD2
cdr3_aa: CASRFAGVESSYNEQFF
cdr3_nt: TGTGCCAGCAGGTTCGCGGGGGTCGAAAGCTCCTACAATGAGCAGTTCTTC

clone_size: many
j_call: TRBJ2-1
v_call: TRBV19
d_call: TRBD1
cdr3_aa: CASSGRDRAIRLNYNEQFF
cdr3_nt: TGTGCCAGTAGTGGACGGGACAGGGCGATTCGGCTAAACTACAATGAGCAGTTCTTC

clone_size: many
j_call: TRBJ2-5
v_call: TRBV12-3/TRBV12-4
d_call: .
cdr3_aa: CASRRPGAVGLQETQYF
cdr3_nt: TGTGCCAGCAGACGCCCAGGGGCTGTTGGCCTCCAAGAGACCCAGTACTTC

clone_size: many
j_call: TRBJ2-7
v_call: TRBV18
d_call: TRBD1
cdr3_aa: CASSQGTAYEQYF
cdr3_nt: TGTGCCAGCTCACAAGGGACAGCCTACGAGCAGTACTTC

clone_size: .
j_call: TRBJ2-1
v_call: TRBV29-1
d_call: TRBD2
cdr3_aa: CSVEVASGSSYNEQFF
cdr3_nt: TGCAGCGTTGAAGTCGCTAGCGGGAGCTCCTACAATGAGCAGTTCTTC

clone_size: few
j_call: TRBJ2-7
v_call: TRBV13
d_call: TRBD1
cdr3_aa: CASSLPGQGIYEQYF
cdr3_nt: TGTGCCAGCAGCTTACCTGGACAGGGGATCTACGAGCAGTACTTC

clone_size: many
j_call: TRBJ1-2
v_call: TRBV7-9
d_call: .
cdr3_aa: CASSPGQIGYTF
cdr3_nt: TGTGCCAGCAGCCCGGGCCAAATTGGCTACACCTTC

clone_size: .
j_call: TRBJ1-1
v_call: TRBV6-2/TRBV6-3
d_call: .
cdr3_aa: CASSQPQGGDTEAFF
cdr3_nt: TGTGCCAGCAGTCAACCGCAGGGAGGAGACACTGAAGCTTTCTTT

clone_size: many
j_call: TRBJ1-1
v_call: TRBV7-9
d_call: .
cdr3_aa: CASALGNTEAFF
cdr3_nt: TGTGCCAGCGCCCTTGGTAACACTGAAGCTTTCTTT

clone_size: .
j_call: TRBJ2-1
v_call: TRBV28
d_call: .
cdr3_aa: CASTLQGTYNEQFF
cdr3_nt: TGTGCCAGCACTTTACAGGGAACCTACAATGAGCAGTTCTTC

clone_size: .
j_call: TRBJ1-1
v_call: TRBV5-6
d_call: .
cdr3_aa: CASSNQRTVNTEAFF
cdr3_nt: TGTGCCAGCAGCAACCAAAGGACAGTAAACACTGAAGCTTTCTTT